This paragraph reports one TCR beta chain. MiXCR was run by TCRdb on the RACE reads, yielding one entry per CDR3 protein. The sample yields about 190,000 distinct CDR3 sequences, about 25% seen once. These data are taken from a study of human T cells and chemical hapten exposure. As to time point: patch test 3, about 24 weeks after DPC sensitization. Treatment described: therapeutic diphenylcyclopropenone sensitization with weekly scalp DPC. Blood collection happened ahead of applying each patch test. V was trimmed by 6 bases and J by 5 bases, leaving 16 bases between them. The CDR3 is 15 residues long. Germline lookup yields CDR1 KGHSH and CDR2 LQKENI.

This sample comprised whole blood, obtained in connection with sensitization to the hapten diphenylcyclopropenone (DPC). This TCR came from a woman between 40 and 55 years old with alopecia areata. Some clones in this sample may be carry-over from other donors' samples. This rearrangement joins TRBV18 to TRBJ1-4; D ambiguous. This chain's CDR3 is CASSPSEVLNEKLFF. In DNA, the CDR3 is TGTGCCAGCTCCCCTTCGGAGGTGCTAAATGAAAAACTGTTTTTT. Variable domain in full (rest from reference TRBV18 and TRBJ1-4): NAGVMQNPRHLVRRRGQEARLRCSPMKGHSHVYWYRQLPEEGLKFMVYLQKENIIDESGMPKERFSAEFPKEGPSILRIQQVVRGDSAAYFCASSPSEVLNEKLFFGSGTQLSVL.